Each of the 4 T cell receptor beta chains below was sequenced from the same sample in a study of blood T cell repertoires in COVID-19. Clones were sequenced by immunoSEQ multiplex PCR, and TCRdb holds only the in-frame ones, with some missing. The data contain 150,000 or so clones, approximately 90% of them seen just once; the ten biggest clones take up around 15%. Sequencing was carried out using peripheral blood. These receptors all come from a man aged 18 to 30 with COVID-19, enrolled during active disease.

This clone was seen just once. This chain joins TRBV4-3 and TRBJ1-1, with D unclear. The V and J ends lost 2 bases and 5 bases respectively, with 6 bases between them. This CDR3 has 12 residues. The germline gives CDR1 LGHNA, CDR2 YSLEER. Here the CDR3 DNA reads TGCGCCAGCAGCCAACCGGGGACTGAAGCTTTCTTT. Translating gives CASSQPGTEAFF.

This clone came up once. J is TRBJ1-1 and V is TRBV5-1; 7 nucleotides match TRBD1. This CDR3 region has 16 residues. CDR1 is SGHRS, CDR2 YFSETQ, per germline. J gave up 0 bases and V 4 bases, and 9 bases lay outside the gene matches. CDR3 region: CASSPDWDSLNTEAFF. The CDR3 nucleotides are TGCGCCAGCAGCCCCGATTGGGACAGCTTGAACACTGAAGCTTTCTTT.

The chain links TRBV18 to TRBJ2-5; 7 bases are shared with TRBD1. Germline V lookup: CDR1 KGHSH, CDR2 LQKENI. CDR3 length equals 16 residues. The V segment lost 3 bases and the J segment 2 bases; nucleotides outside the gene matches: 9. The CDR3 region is CASSPRQGGGQETQYF. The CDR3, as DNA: TGTGCCAGCTCACCTCGACAGGGTGGTGGTCAAGAGACCCAGTACTTC.

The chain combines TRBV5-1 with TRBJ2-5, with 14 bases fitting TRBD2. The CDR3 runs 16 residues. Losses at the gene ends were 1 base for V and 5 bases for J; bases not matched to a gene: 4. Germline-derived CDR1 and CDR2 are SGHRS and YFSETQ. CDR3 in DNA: TGCGCCAGCAGCTTGCGACTAGCGGGAGGGGGGGAGACCCAGTACTTC. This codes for CASSLRLAGGGETQYF.